The clone carrying this TCR beta chain was picked up one time. Antigen: not known. Produced via immunoSEQ multiplex PCR; TCRdb's table is partial and in-frame only. Of 800,000 to 1,200,000 clones listed, approximately 80% are singletons. In the CD4+ fraction, cells were divided into CD45RA+ naive and CD45RA-negative memory subsets. The data stem from a study of shared clonotypes between healthy human individuals. General observations from the study: A generally larger estimated richness was seen in naive subsets than in memory subsets.

CDR3 size: 14 residues. The V end was cut by 5 bases, the J end by 2 bases, with 13 bases between. Germline lookup yields CDR1 SGHTA and CDR2 FQGNSA. Sequences were obtained from memory CD4+ T cells from PBMCs. The subset is: CD45RA-negative fraction. The chain recombines TRBV7-2 with TRBJ2-7; perhaps TRBD1 as D (5 bases). This clonotype was sampled from a man younger than 30 in good health. Some clones in this sample may be carry-over from other donors' samples. The CDR3 region is CASSQGPLTYEQYF. As DNA, the CDR3 is TGTGCCAGCAGCCAGGGCCCACTCACCTACGAGCAGTACTTC.